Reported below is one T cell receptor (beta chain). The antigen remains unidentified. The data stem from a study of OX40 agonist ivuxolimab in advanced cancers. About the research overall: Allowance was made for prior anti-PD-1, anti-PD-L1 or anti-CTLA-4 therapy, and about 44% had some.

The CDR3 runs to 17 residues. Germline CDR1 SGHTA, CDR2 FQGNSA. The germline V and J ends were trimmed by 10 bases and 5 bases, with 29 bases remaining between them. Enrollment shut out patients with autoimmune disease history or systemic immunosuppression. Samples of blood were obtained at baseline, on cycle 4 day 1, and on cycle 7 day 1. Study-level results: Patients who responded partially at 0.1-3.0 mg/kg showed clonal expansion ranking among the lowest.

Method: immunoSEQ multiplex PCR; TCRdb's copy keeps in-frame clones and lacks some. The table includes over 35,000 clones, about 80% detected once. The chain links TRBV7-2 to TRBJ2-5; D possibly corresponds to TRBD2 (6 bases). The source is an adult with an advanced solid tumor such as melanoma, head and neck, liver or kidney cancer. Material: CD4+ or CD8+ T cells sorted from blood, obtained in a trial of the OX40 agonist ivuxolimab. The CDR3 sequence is CATQLRRVGVSQETQYF. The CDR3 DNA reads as TGTGCCACCCAGCTTAGGAGGGTGGGAGTATCTCAGGAGACCCAGTACTTC.